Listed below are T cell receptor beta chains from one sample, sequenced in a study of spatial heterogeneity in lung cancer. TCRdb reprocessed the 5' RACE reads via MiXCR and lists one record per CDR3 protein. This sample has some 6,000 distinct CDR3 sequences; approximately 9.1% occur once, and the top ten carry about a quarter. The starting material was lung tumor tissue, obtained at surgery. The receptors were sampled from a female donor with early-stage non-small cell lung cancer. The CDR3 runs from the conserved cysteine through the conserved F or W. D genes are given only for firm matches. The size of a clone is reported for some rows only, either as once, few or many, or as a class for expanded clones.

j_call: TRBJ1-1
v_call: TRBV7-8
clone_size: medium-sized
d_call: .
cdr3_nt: TGTGCCAGCAGCCTCCAGGGTGACACTGAAGCTTTCTTT
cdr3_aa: CASSLQGDTEAFF

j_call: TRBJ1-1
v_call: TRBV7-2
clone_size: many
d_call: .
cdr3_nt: TGTGCCAGCAGACGTACAAGAGATTGGAACACTGAAGCTTTCTTT
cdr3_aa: CASRRTRDWNTEAFF

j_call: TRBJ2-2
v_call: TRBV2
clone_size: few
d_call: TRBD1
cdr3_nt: TGTGCCAGCAAAGCGGTGACAGGGGCAAACGGGGAGCTGTTTTTT
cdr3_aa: CASKAVTGANGELFF

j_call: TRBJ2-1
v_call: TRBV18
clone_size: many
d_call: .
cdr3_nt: TGTGCCAGCTCACCACCAGTAAGGAGGAATGAGCAGTTCTTC
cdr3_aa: CASSPPVRRNEQFF

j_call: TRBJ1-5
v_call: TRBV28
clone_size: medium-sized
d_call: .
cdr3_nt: TGTGCCAGCAGCCAGCTACAGGGAATCAATCAGCCCCAGCATTTT
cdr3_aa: CASSQLQGINQPQHF

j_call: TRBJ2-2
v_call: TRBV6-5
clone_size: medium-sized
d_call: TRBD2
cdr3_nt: TGTGCCAGCAGTACCGGGGGGAGCGCCGGGGAGCTGTTTTTT
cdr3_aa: CASSTGGSAGELFF

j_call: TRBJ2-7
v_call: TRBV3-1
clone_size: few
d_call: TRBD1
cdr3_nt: TGTGCCAGCAGCCACCGGGACAGGGGTGCCTACGAGCAGTACTTC
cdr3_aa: CASSHRDRGAYEQYF

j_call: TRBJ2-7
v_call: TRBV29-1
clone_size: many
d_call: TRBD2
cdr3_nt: TGCAGCGTCCGGCGGGGGAACCGTGAGGACGAGCAGTACTTC
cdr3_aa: CSVRRGNREDEQYF

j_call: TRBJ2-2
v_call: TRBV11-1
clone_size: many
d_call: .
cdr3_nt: TGTGCCAGCAGCTTAGTGAACACCGGGGAGCTGTTTTTT
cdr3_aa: CASSLVNTGELFF

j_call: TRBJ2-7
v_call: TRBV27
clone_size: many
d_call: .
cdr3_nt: TGTGCCAGCAGTTCCCTGGTCCCCTACGAGCAGTACTTC
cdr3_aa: CASSSLVPYEQYF

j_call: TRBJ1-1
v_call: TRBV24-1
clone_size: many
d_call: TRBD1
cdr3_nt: TGTGCCACCAGTGAGGGACAGGGTTGGAACACTGAAGCTTTCTTT
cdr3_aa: CATSEGQGWNTEAFF

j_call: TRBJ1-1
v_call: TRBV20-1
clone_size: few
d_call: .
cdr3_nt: TGCAGTGCTAGAGCCACTGAAGCTTTCTTT
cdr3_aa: CSARATEAFF

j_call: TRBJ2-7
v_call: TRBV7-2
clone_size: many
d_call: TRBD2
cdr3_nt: TGTGCCAGCAGCGTTAGCGGGGTTTCCTCCTACGAGCAGTACTTC
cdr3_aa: CASSVSGVSSYEQYF

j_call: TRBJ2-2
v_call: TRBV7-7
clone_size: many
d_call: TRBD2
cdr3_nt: TGTGCTAGCAGCCCTAAACCGGGGGGATCGAACACCGGGGAGCTGTTTTTT
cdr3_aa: CASSPKPGGSNTGELFF

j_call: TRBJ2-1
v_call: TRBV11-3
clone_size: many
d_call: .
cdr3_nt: TGTGCCAGCAGCTTAGGGCAGTCTGAGCAGTTCTTC
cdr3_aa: CASSLGQSEQFF

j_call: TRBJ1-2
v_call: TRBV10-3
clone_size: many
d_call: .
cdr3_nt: TGTGCCATCATGGGAACAGAAGGCTATGGCTACACCTTC
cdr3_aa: CAIMGTEGYGYTF

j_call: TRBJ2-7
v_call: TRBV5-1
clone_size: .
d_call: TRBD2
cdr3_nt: TGCGCCAGCAGCTTGCATCCCGTTGACGGGGGGGCTTCCTACGAGCAGTACTTC
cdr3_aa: CASSLHPVDGGASYEQYF

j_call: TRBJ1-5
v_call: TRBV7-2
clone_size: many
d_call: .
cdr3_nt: TGTGCCAGCAGCTTTGGAGGACAGCCCCAGCATTTT
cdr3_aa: CASSFGGQPQHF

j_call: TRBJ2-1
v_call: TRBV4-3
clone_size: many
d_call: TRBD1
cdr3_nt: TGCGCCAGCAGCCGCGTGACAGGGGTCCTATCCAATGAGCAGTTCTTC
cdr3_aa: CASSRVTGVLSNEQFF

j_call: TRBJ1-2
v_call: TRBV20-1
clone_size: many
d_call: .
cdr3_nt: TGCAGTGCTAGTGAGGGCGGGAATAACTATGGCTACACCTTC
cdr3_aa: CSASEGGNNYGYTF